The T cell receptor (beta chain) under discussion was sequenced for a study of B cell selection in AIRE deficiency (dated by TCRdb to the late 2010s). At the level of the whole study: A comparison of TCRbeta repertoires of sorted blood CD4+ conventional T cells and regulatory T cells was made between AIRE-deficient patients and healthy controls. The TCR-sequenced cohort comprised roughly 5 AIRE-deficient APECED patients and roughly 5 healthy control donors. What the authors observed across the whole study: In AIRE-deficient patients, Tconv and Treg cells had TCRBV gene usage, CDR3 length and TCR diversity comparable to those in healthy donors. Sequencing covered only TCRbeta chains, and approximately 37% of shared healthy-donor Treg sequences were also present in healthy Tconv, possibly due to differing TCRalpha chains. About 32% of Treg TCRbeta sequences shared among healthy donors appeared in patient Tconv cells, suggesting diversion of Treg-biased clones into the Tconv compartment. Shorter CDR3s were found in shared Treg sequences, reflecting a bias toward rearrangements containing few non-templated nucleotide insertions. Among approximately 3,500 shared Treg TCRbeta sequences, 31.6% were shared exclusively by healthy donors and about 9.3% exclusively by patients, which suggests that Treg selection is less efficient in the absence of AIRE.

Counted from cysteine to phenylalanine, this CDR3 has 14 amino acids. The read is trimmed to its CDR3 DNA, 42 bases read in frame from base 1. Relative to germline, V is 0 bases shorter and J is 2 bases shorter, with 7 bases between their ends. The CDR1 and CDR2 encoded by the germline V gene are LGHNA and YNFKEQ. Regulatory T cells were sorted as CD4+CD25hiCD127low/negative cells. Control samples came from healthy donors unrelated to the patients. Sorting of Tconv and Treg cells intended for TCRbeta sequencing was performed on a FACSAria flow cytometer. The sorted cells were collected in 5-ml round-bottom polystyrene tubes, and the dry cell pellets were frozen at -80 degrees C prior to sequencing. The immunoSEQ platform was used to sequence the TCRbeta chain. As for the original processing: When Treg repertoires were pooled, patients gave some 60,000 distinct TCRbeta sequences, while healthy donors gave 9.56x10^4. Treg TCRbeta sequences found in two or more individuals were classed as public, and these public Treg TCRbeta sequences were then looked for in Tconv repertoires. To test for differences between groups, Mann-Whitney U tests with Bonferroni-Dunn correction were run in GraphPad Prism 7.03. Drawn from immuneACCESS, this table holds only the in-frame rearrangements with V and J called that TCRdb kept. Clones are partly lost; checked studies trace under half to an unresolved V gene and leave the rest unexplained. V, J and clone size reflect that table, while D and trimming were determined from the DNA. The sample contains approximately 26,000 clones, 92% of them found a single time. The ten largest account for around 1.1% of the sample.

This clone was recorded only once. Its target antigen remains unknown. Base qualities are not at hand, and no much larger clone is one base apart. The material sequenced was CD4+CD25+ Tregs sorted from PBMCs. The sequence joins TRBV4-2 to TRBJ1-1; the D gene identity is not certain. This clonotype originated in a human donor in good health. Here is the DNA: TGTGCCAGCAGCCAAGACGCCACTAACACTGAAGCTTTCTTT. The translation is CASSQDATNTEAFF.